Listed below are T cell receptor beta chains from one sample, sequenced in a study of T cells in Graves' hyperthyroidism and ophthalmopathy. TCRdb recomputed calls from the multiplex PCR reads with MiXCR, one row per CDR3 protein. The top ten hold 10% to 12% of the sample, which has about half a million distinct CDR3 sequences, around 22% seen once. The sequencing input was blood. The receptors here all came from a woman younger than 45 with Graves' ophthalmopathy. Both conserved end residues are part of each CDR3. The D gene is left open where the match is weak. Expanded clones are given a class, and other clones once, few, many or no size at all.

length,J,V,size,D,DNA,CDR3
15,TRBJ2-7,TRBV6-5,few,TRBD1,TGTGCCAGCAGTTACTCCGCAGGGGGCAGGTCCGAGCAGTACTTC,CASSYSAGGRSEQYF
15,TRBJ1-2,TRBV6-2/TRBV6-3,many,-,TGTGCCAGCAGTTACGAACGGGTGCCTTACTATGGCTACACCTTC,CASSYERVPYYGYTF
13,TRBJ2-7,TRBV29-1,many,-,TGCAGCGCTAGGACACCCAGCTCCTACGAGCAGTACTTC,CSARTPSSYEQYF
18,TRBJ2-7,TRBV6-2/TRBV6-3,many,-,TGTGCCAGCAGTCCCGTAGGTCGGCGAGCAGGGAAGTTTTACGAGCAGTACTTC,CASSPVGRRAGKFYEQYF
15,TRBJ1-1,TRBV2,many,-,TGTGCCAGCAGCCCCGGTGGACAAGGAGGGGGGGAAGCTTTCTTT,CASSPGGQGGGEAFF
13,TRBJ2-2,TRBV12-3/TRBV12-4,many,-,TGTGCCAGCACTTTGTCCAACACCGGGGAGCTGTTTTTT,CASTLSNTGELFF
14,TRBJ2-5,TRBV24-1,-,-,TGTGCCACCAGTGATCCCCGGGGGTCAGAGACCCAGTACTTC,CATSDPRGSETQYF
14,TRBJ2-2,TRBV6-1,-,-,TGTGCCAGCAGTGAAGGCCAGGGAACCGGGGAGCTGTTTTTT,CASSEGQGTGELFF
22,TRBJ2-7,TRBV6-8,-,TRBD1,TGTGCCAGCAGTTACCCCGACAGGGGGCGCGAGTCGGGAGTCTTCCCCCCCTACGAGCAGTACTTC,CASSYPDRGRESGVFPPYEQYF
15,TRBJ1-1,TRBV11-2,-,-,TGTGCCAGCAGCTTATTGGGGAGCATGAACACTGAAGCTTTCTTT,CASSLLGSMNTEAFF
14,TRBJ1-1,TRBV5-1,many,-,TGCGCCAGCAGCTTAAGTTATGGGGGAACTGAAGCTTTCTTT,CASSLSYGGTEAFF
13,TRBJ2-7,TRBV20-1,many,-,TGCAGTGCTCTTCCCCTAGTGGCGAACGAGCAGTACTTC,CSALPLVANEQYF
12,TRBJ2-3,TRBV11-2,-,-,TGTGCCAGTCGCGCCTCACAGAATACGCAGTATTTT,CASRASQNTQYF
15,TRBJ1-3,TRBV6-5,many,-,TGTGCCAGCAGTTACGTGGGCAGCTCTGGAAACACCATATATTTT,CASSYVGSSGNTIYF
13,TRBJ2-5,TRBV24-1,few,TRBD2,TGTGCCACCAGTGATTTCAGCGGGGGGGCCCAGTACTTC,CATSDFSGGAQYF
13,TRBJ1-1,TRBV30,many,-,TGTGCCTGGAGTGTGCGGACGGGGACTGAAGCTTTCTTT,CAWSVRTGTEAFF
15,TRBJ2-5,TRBV18,many,TRBD1,TGTGCCAGCTCACCACCCATAACAGGGGCCGAGACCCAGTACTTC,CASSPPITGAETQYF
14,TRBJ1-5,TRBV20-1,many,TRBD1,TGCAGTGCTACCAGGACAGGGGGCGATCAGCCCCAGCATTTT,CSATRTGGDQPQHF
15,TRBJ2-5,TRBV7-9,many,TRBD1,TGTGCCAGCAGCTTACTAGCAGGGGGCCTGGAGACCCAGTACTTC,CASSLLAGGLETQYF